The 25 T cell receptor beta chains reported below all come from one sample, sequenced in a study of CD8+ T cells in alopecia areata. The treatment denotes: oral pan-JAK inhibitor, 5-10 mg twice daily. cDNA serving as the sequencing template came from extracted, reverse transcribed RNA. This table comes from immunoSEQ multiplex PCR, and its TCRdb copy is limited to in-frame clones, with some not included. The table shows fewer than 100,000 clones, with 50% to 75% occurring only once. The sequencing used CD8+ T cells sorted from blood, collected at week 4, from a patient treated with tofacitinib. These receptors were taken from a human donor with alopecia areata.

This chain links TRBV27 with TRBJ2-5; D is possibly TRBD2 (6 bases). Germline loops: CDR1 MNHEY, CDR2 SMNVEV (reference sequence). V was shortened by 3 bases and J by 0 bases, with 17 bases between the two germline ends. The CDR3 is made up of 17 amino acids. The CDR3 protein is CASSFFGAGGYQETQYF. CDR3 DNA: TGTGCCAGCAGTTTCTTTGGGGCAGGAGGGTACCAAGAGACCCAGTACTTC.

This chain joins TRBV2 and TRBJ2-7, with 7 nucleotides matching TRBD2. The length of the CDR3 is 14 residues. The V and J ends lost 3 bases and 3 bases, in that order; junction bases with no gene match: 5. Germline V gives CDR1 SNHLY, CDR2 FYNNEI. The CDR3 loop reads CASSDREVVYEQYF. In DNA form, the CDR3 reads TGTGCCAGCAGTGACCGGGAGGTCGTCTACGAGCAGTACTTC.

The rearrangement links TRBV29-1 to TRBJ1-2, with a tentative D call TRBD1 (5 bases). V was pared by 3 bases and J by 7 bases, with 15 bases between. The CDR3 covers 13 residues. CDR1 and CDR2 (germline): SQVTM, ANQGSEA. The CDR3: CSVENALDSGYTF. DNA for the CDR3: TGCAGCGTTGAGAATGCCCTCGACAGTGGCTACACCTTC.

This rearrangement joins TRBV6-4 to TRBJ2-3, with D possibly being TRBD1 or TRBD2 (5 bases each). Germline V gene lookup returns CDR1 MRHNA and CDR2 SNTAGT. The CDR3 length is 15 residues. V lost 0 bases to trimming and J lost 1 base, with 8 bases between them. The CDR3 spells CASSDSGAGTDTQYF. In DNA form, the CDR3 reads TGTGCCAGCAGTGACTCCGGGGCGGGCACAGATACGCAGTATTTT.

CDR3 region: CATSGGQGNYEQYF. DNA of the CDR3: TGTGCCACCTCCGGGGGACAGGGGAACTACGAGCAGTACTTC. V and J are TRBV27 and TRBJ2-7; 10 bases fit TRBD1. The germline V gene encodes CDR1 MNHEY and CDR2 SMNVEV (reference sequence). With 10 bases clipped from V and 3 bases from J, the junction kept 9 bases outside the gene matches. The CDR3 has 14 amino acids.

This clone was recorded once. The J gene is TRBJ2-3, the V gene TRBV11-2, with TRBD2 as a possible D gene (6 bases). V lost 5 bases and J lost 3, with 18 bases in between. The CDR3 spans 16 residues. The germline gives CDR1 SGHAT, CDR2 FQNNGV. The CDR3 DNA follows: TGTGCCAGCAGCATCGAAGCGGGCTCAGGTACAGATACGCAGTATTTT. The encoded protein is CASSIEAGSGTDTQYF.

This clone has just a few counts. V and J are TRBV28 and TRBJ2-1, with a possible D match to TRBD2 (7 bases). This CDR3 contains 14 residues. Germline V lookup: CDR1 MDHEN, CDR2 SYDVKM. Trimming stripped 8 bases from V and 4 bases from J, with 15 bases between. CDR3 region: CASRAGGQYNEQFF. DNA of the CDR3: TGTGCCAGCCGAGCCGGGGGGCAGTACAATGAGCAGTTCTTC. The whole variable domain, filled in from reference TRBV28 and TRBJ2-1, reads DVKVTQSSRYLVKRTGEKVFLECVQDMDHENMFWYRQDPGLGLRLIYFSYDVKMKEKGDIPEGYSVSREKKERFSLILESASTNQTSMYLCASRAGGQYNEQFFGPGTRLTVL.

This clone was observed a handful of times. The chain joins TRBV29-1 to TRBJ2-7, with 7 nucleotides matching TRBD1. This CDR3 contains 12 residues. From germline, CDR1 is SQVTM and CDR2 ANQGSEA. J was trimmed by 3 bases and V by 6 bases; bases with no gene match: 5. CDR3 sequence: CSVGDSFYEQYF. The DNA of the CDR3 is TGCAGCGTCGGGGACAGTTTCTACGAGCAGTACTTC.

The chain couples TRBV4-3 to TRBJ2-7; TRBD1 matches 7 bases. From germline, CDR1 is LGHNA and CDR2 YSLEER. V gave up 5 bases and J gave up 0 bases; unmatched junction bases: 7. The CDR3 contains 15 residues. The CDR3 here is CASSTIRDSSYEQYF. In DNA form, the CDR3 reads TGCGCCAGCAGCACTATCCGGGACAGCTCCTACGAGCAGTACTTC.

The chain uses TRBV9 and TRBJ1-1, with D unresolved. The V gene lost 0 bases and the J gene lost 1 base, with 4 bases spanning the gap. CDR1 is SGDLS and CDR2 is YYNGEE in the germline V gene. This CDR3 contains 13 residues. The CDR3 DNA sequence: TGTGCCAGCAGCGTAGAACCGAACACTGAAGCTTTCTTT. Protein sequence: CASSVEPNTEAFF.

This chain joins TRBV4-3 and TRBJ2-7, with a tentative D call TRBD1 (5 bases). Deletions cut 2 bases from V and 6 bases from J, with 17 bases between. Per germline, CDR1 LGHNA and CDR2 YSLEER. The CDR3 has 15 residues. The CDR3, as DNA: TGCGCCAGCAGCCAAAGTCGAGGACACCTCTCCGAGCAGTACTTC. Its protein is CASSQSRGHLSEQYF.

CDR3 amino acids: CASLERGSTGELFF. The CDR3 DNA is TGCGCCAGCTTGGAGCGGGGGAGCACCGGGGAGCTGTTTTTT. The J gene is TRBJ2-2, the V gene TRBV5-1, with TRBD2 matching over 8 bases. CDR1 is SGHRS and CDR2 is YFSETQ in the germline V gene. Unmatched junction bases numbered 6, after V lost 7 bases and J lost 4 bases. This CDR3 is built from 14 residues.

The gene calls are TRBV30 and TRBJ1-4; the D is unclear. V was shortened by 1 base and J by 3 bases, with 15 bases between the two germline ends. Per germline, CDR1 GTSNPN and CDR2 SVGIG (reference sequence). CDR3 length: 16 amino acids. The CDR3 nucleotides are TGTGCCTGGAGTGGTCTTGATCACTTACCTAATGAAAAACTGTTTTTT. This translates into CAWSGLDHLPNEKLFF.

In this sample, this clone turned up once. The V and J genes are TRBV19 and TRBJ2-5, with 7 bases aligning to TRBD2. The trim removed 5 bases at V and 1 base at J, leaving 4 bases unmatched. The V gene's germline CDR1 is LNHDA and CDR2 SQIVND (reference sequence). This CDR3 spans 14 amino acids. CDR3 sequence: CASSLWTSQETQYF. In nucleotides, the CDR3 is TGTGCCAGTAGTCTTTGGACTAGCCAAGAGACCCAGTACTTC.

In its sample, this clone was seen a few times. This chain joins TRBV5-6 and TRBJ1-2; D ambiguous. CDR3 size: 14 residues. With 4 bases removed from V and 0 bases from J, the gap between germline ends came to 10 bases. Germline assignment: CDR1 SGHDT and CDR2 YYEEEE. CDR3 in DNA: TGTGCCAGCAGCAAGGGTACCGCTAACTATGGCTACACCTTC. The encoded protein is CASSKGTANYGYTF.

The V and J genes are TRBV9 and TRBJ2-4, with a possible D match to TRBD2 (6 bases). The germline V gene encodes CDR1 SGDLS and CDR2 YYNGEE. The ends were cut back, 4 bases at V and 8 bases at J, with 19 bases in the middle. CDR3 size: 15 residues. Here the CDR3 DNA reads TGTGCCAGCAGCCCCACGACGGGAGATATCGACATTCAGTACTTC. It codes for CASSPTTGDIDIQYF.

This chain joins TRBV7-9 and TRBJ2-2; D might be TRBD1 (6 bases). Germline V gene data show CDR1 as SEHNR and CDR2 as FQNEAQ (reference sequence). The CDR3 extends over 12 amino acids. Trimming removed 7 bases at V and 5 bases at J, with 8 bases between. The CDR3 DNA is TGTGCCAGCACAGGGGAAACCGGGGAGCTGTTTTTT. Encoded protein: CASTGETGELFF.

The chain recombines TRBV18 with TRBJ2-3; unclear D gene. Germline V gene lookup returns CDR1 KGHSH and CDR2 LQKENI. V was clipped by 2 bases and J by 5 bases, with 5 bases between them. This CDR3 is built from 12 residues. The CDR3 reads CASSPMVDTQYF. CDR3 in DNA: TGTGCCAGCTCACCAATGGTAGATACGCAGTATTTT.

This sequence joins TRBV27 and TRBJ1-2; 10 nucleotides align to TRBD1. J gave up 8 bases and V 3 bases, and 3 bases lay outside the gene matches. This CDR3 comprises 13 residues. Germline CDR1 reads MNHEY; CDR2 reads SMNVEV (reference sequence). The DNA for the CDR3 is TGTGCCAGCAGTTTTGGACAGGGGGAGGGCTACACCTTC. This encodes CASSFGQGEGYTF.

The chain combines TRBV7-8 with TRBJ1-2, with a weak D call TRBD1 (5 bases). The CDR3 has 17 amino acids. The V gene's germline CDR1 is SGHVS and CDR2 FQNEAQ. V lost 1 base and J 4 bases, leaving 19 bases between the germline ends. This CDR3 reads CASSLVSWQGGPYGYTF. Here the CDR3 DNA reads TGTGCCAGCAGCTTAGTTTCCTGGCAGGGTGGTCCCTATGGCTACACCTTC.

The chain employs TRBV2 and TRBJ1-5; unclear D gene. CDR1 and CDR2 (germline): SNHLY, FYNNEI. Between the trimmed V and J ends, which lost 0 bases and 2 bases, there was a span of 5 bases. The CDR3 consists of 14 residues. The CDR3 is CASSEASGNQPQHF. CDR3 DNA: TGTGCCAGCAGTGAAGCGTCTGGCAATCAGCCCCAGCATTTT.

The rearrangement joins TRBV5-1 to TRBJ2-1, with 10 bases aligning to TRBD1. Germline V gives CDR1 SGHRS, CDR2 YFSETQ. V lost 1 base, J lost 3 bases, and 1 base stayed unmatched. This CDR3 spans 15 amino acids. Here the CDR3 reads CASSLRDRGYNEQFF. CDR3 DNA sequence: TGCGCCAGCAGCTTGAGGGACAGGGGCTACAATGAGCAGTTCTTC. The entire variable domain, with the rest obtained from reference TRBV5-1 and TRBJ2-1, is as follows: KAGVTQTPRYLIKTRGQQVTLSCSPISGHRSVSWYQQTPGQGLQFLFEYFSETQRNKGNFPGRFSGRQFSNSRSEMNVSTLELGDSALYLCASSLRDRGYNEQFFGPGTRLTVL.

The chain has TRBV27 and TRBJ1-5, with D possibly TRBD1 on 5 matching bases. The CDR3 sequence is 13 residues long. Germline V lookup: CDR1 MNHEY, CDR2 SMNVEV (reference sequence). Trimming stripped 4 bases from V and 3 bases from J, with 7 bases between. CDR3 sequence reads: CASSWGNNQPQHF. CDR3 coding DNA: TGTGCCAGCAGTTGGGGCAACAATCAGCCCCAGCATTTT.

There are a few counts of this clone. The rearrangement uses TRBV29-1 and TRBJ2-3, with D perhaps TRBD2 (6 bases). Germline lookup yields CDR1 SQVTM and CDR2 ANQGSEA. Trimming took 1 base from V and 2 from J, leaving 22 bases between them. The CDR3 is 18 amino acids. The CDR3 here is CSVEGGVGAGLVTDTQYF. The DNA of the CDR3 is TGCAGCGTTGAAGGCGGCGTGGGCGCGGGGCTAGTCACAGATACGCAGTATTTT.

V is TRBV27 and J is TRBJ1-1; tentatively, D is TRBD1 (5 bases). Trimming removed 9 bases at V and 1 base at J, with 9 bases between. The CDR3 contains 12 residues. CDR1 and CDR2 (germline): MNHEY, SMNVEV (reference sequence). The CDR3, as DNA: TGTGCCAGTAAAACAGGGAACACTGAAGCTTTCTTT. Translating it yields CASKTGNTEAFF.